The source of this TCR beta chain is a study of metastatic and nonmetastatic thyroid tumors. Study summary: Comparison of repertoires was carried out across blood and tumor or nodule tissue from malignant and benign thyroid patients. Study conclusions and caveats: When malignant thyroid tumors were compared with benign nodules, TCR beta diversity was reportedly significantly higher in the malignant tumors. This held in both blood and tumor samples.

A word on this clone: The antigen is undetermined.

As processed by the authors: The study built a papillary thyroid cancer distant-metastasis classifier from CDR3 differences across clinicopathological groups. TCRdb re-analyzed the PCR reads using MiXCR. The V and J calls and clone size come from TCRdb's table, not from the authors' own analysis. Of roughly 11,000 clones in the sample, under 30% were seen once. Treatment of any kind had been given to no patient before thyroid surgery. Per the germline V gene, CDR1 is MNHNS and CDR2 is SASEGT. The CDR3 runs 11 residues. V dropped 8 bases and J dropped 3 bases, with 8 bases sitting between them. This receptor was identified in a male donor with papillary thyroid cancer or a benign thyroid nodule (not recorded which). Some clones in this sample may be carry-over from other donors' samples. Sequences were obtained from adjacent normal tissue. This chain connects TRBV6-1 to TRBJ2-7; D uncertain. CDR3 sequence reads: CASGIGYEQYF. In DNA form, the CDR3 reads TGTGCCAGCGGTATTGGCTACGAGCAGTACTTC.